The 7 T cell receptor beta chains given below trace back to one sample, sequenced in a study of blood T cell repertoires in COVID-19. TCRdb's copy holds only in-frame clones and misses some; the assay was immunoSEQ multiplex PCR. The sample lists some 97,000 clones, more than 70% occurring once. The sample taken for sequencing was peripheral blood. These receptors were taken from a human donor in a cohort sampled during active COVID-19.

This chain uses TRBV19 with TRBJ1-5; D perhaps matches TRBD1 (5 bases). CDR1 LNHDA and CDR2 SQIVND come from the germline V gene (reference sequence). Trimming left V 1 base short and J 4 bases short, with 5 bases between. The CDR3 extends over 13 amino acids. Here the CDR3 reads CASSIAGNQPQHF. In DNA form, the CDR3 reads TGTGCCAGTAGTATAGCAGGGAATCAGCCCCAGCATTTT.

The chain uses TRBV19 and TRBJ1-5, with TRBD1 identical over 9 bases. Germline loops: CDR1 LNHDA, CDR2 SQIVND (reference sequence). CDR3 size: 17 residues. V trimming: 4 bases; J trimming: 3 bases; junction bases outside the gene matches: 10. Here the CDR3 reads CASSNTPGQGPNQPQHF. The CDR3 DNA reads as TGTGCCAGTAGTAATACCCCGGGACAGGGACCCAATCAGCCCCAGCATTTT.

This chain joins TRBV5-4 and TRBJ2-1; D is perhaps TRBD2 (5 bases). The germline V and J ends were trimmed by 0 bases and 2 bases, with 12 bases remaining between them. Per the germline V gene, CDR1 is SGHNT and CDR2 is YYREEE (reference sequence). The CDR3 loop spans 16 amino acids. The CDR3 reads CASSLGLGDPYNEQFF. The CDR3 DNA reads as TGTGCCAGCAGCTTGGGACTGGGAGACCCCTACAATGAGCAGTTCTTC.

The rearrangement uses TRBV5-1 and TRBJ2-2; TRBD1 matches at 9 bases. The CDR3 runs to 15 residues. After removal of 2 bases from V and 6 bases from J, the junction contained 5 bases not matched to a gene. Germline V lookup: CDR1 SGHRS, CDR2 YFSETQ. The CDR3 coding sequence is TGCGCCAGCAGCTTTAACAGGGGGCATGCCGGGGAGCTGTTTTTT. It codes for CASSFNRGHAGELFF.

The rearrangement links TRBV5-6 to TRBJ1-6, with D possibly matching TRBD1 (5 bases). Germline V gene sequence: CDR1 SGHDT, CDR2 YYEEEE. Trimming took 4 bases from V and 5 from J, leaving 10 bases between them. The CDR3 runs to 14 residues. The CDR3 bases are TGTGCCAGCAGCGTTACAGGAGATAATTCACCCCTCCACTTT. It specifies CASSVTGDNSPLHF.

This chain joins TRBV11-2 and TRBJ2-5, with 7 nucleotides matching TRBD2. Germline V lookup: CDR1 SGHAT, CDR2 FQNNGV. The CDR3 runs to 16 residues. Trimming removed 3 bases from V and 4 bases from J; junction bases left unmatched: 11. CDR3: CASSLPSGFGGETQYF. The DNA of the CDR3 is TGTGCCAGCAGCTTGCCTAGCGGCTTCGGGGGAGAGACCCAGTACTTC.

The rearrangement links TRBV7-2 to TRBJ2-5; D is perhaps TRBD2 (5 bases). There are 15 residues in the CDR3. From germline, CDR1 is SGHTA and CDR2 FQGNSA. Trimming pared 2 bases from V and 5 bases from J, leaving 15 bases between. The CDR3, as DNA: TGTGCCAGCAGCTTAATCACGGGGTCGGGGGAGACCCAGTACTTC. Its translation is CASSLITGSGETQYF.